This T cell receptor (beta chain) stems from a study of control samples from healthy donors and cancer patients. This CDR3 comprises 12 residues. V shed 6 bases and J 4 bases; nucleotides not matched to a gene: 2. Method: immunoSEQ multiplex PCR; TCRdb's copy keeps in-frame clones and lacks some. In the table there are some 100,000 clones, over 60% of which are singletons. Material: blood. V usage is TRBV12-3 or TRBV12-4 and J usage is TRBJ1-2; 7 bases fit TRBD1. The TCR originated in a woman in her 30s in good health. Here the CDR3 reads CASSKGAYGYTF. The CDR3, as DNA: TGTGCCAGCAGCAAGGGGGCCTATGGCTACACCTTC.